Shown below are 30 T cell receptor beta chains from a single sample sequenced in a study of quantifying T cell responses using KT2 cells. For the study at large: TCR alpha and beta constant-region primers primed reverse transcription of RNA.

An oligo carrying a UMI was ligated to the cDNA 3' end. The first PCR ran 3 to 5 cycles with an equimolar RC1.1 and RC1.2 beta primer mix. TCRdb reanalysed the UMI-ligation and nested PCR reads using MiXCR and keeps one entry per CDR3 protein. The sample consists of 40,000 to 60,000 distinct CDR3 sequences, around 10% of them appearing once. Sequencing input: PBMCs spiked with cells of the T cell clone KT2. The receptors stem from a human donor.

The chain couples TRBV25-1 to TRBJ1-2, with 11 bases lining up with TRBD1. Germline CDR1 reads MGHDK; CDR2 reads SYGVNS. With V trimmed by 8 bases and J by 5 bases, 7 bases remained unmatched. The CDR3 covers 14 residues. The DNA of the CDR3 is TGTGCCAGCTCATATGGGACAGGGGGGTATGGCTACACCTTC. As protein: CASSYGTGGYGYTF.

Comment on this clonotype: The conserved phenylalanine or tryptophan normally closing the CDR3 is absent here, so this likely arose from a read error. No DNA is shown, since the ends of the CDR3 on it are uncertain; the CDR3 is the one TCRdb lists. The J gene is TRBJ2-7, the V gene TRBV20-1; the table's D call of TRBD2 was not tested on the DNA. Germline loops: CDR1 DFQATT, CDR2 SNEGSKA (reference sequence). 11 amino acids form the CDR3, both terminal residues included. The CDR3 loop reads CSARELRARGL.

This chain links TRBV6-5 with TRBJ1-1; D not certain. Trimming took 0 bases from V and 1 from J, leaving 9 bases between them. Germline CDR1 is MNHEY and CDR2 is SVGAGI. This CDR3 spans 15 amino acids. The CDR3 sequence is CASSYSTSGNTEAFF. The CDR3 DNA sequence: TGTGCCAGCAGTTACTCGACTTCGGGGAACACTGAAGCTTTCTTT.

This clonotype has just a few counts. The chain is built from TRBV7-9 and TRBJ1-2; TRBD1 might be the D (5 bases). The germline gives CDR1 SEHNR, CDR2 FQNEAQ (reference sequence). This CDR3 contains 12 residues. The V end lost 2 bases, the J end lost 8 bases, and 9 bases lay between the germline ends. CDR3 amino acids: CASSLSGAGYTF. The DNA of the CDR3 is TGTGCCAGCAGCTTAAGCGGGGCGGGCTACACCTTC. Based on the CDR3 plus reference TRBV7-9 and TRBJ1-2, the full variable domain is DTGVSQNPRHKITKRGQNVTFRCDPISEHNRLYWYRQTLGQGPEFLTYFQNEAQLEKSRLLSDRFSAERPKGSFSTLEIQRTEQGDSAMYLCASSLSGAGYTFGSGTRLTVV.

J is TRBJ1-5 and V is TRBV20-1; 10 bases map to TRBD1. Germline assignment: CDR1 DFQATT and CDR2 SNEGSKA (reference sequence). The CDR3 extends over 13 amino acids. J lost 6 bases, V lost 6 bases, and 5 bases had no gene match. CDR3 protein: CSALGQGSQPQHF. CDR3 in DNA: TGCAGTGCGTTGGGACAGGGGTCTCAGCCCCAGCATTTT.

This clonotype has a handful of counts. The chain uses TRBV6-4 and TRBJ2-7; D is uncertain. Germline CDR1 and CDR2: MRHNA and SNTAGT. CDR3 length: 16 amino acids. The V gene lost 8 bases and the J gene lost 2 bases, with 22 bases spanning the gap. The CDR3 is CASRPSSLSAPYEQYF. DNA of the CDR3: TGTGCCAGCCGACCCTCGAGCTTATCCGCCCCCTACGAGCAGTACTTC.

This clonotype was seen only a few times. This chain connects TRBV6-6 to TRBJ1-2; D is unresolved. Trimming shortened V by 7 bases and J by 0 bases, and 9 bases separated the two germline ends. Looked up from germline, CDR1 is MNHNY and CDR2 is SVGAGI (reference sequence). This CDR3 comprises 13 residues. CDR3 bases: TGTGCCAGCACCCGACAAGCTAACTATGGCTACACCTTC. Translating it yields CASTRQANYGYTF.

The chain links TRBV12-3 or TRBV12-4 to TRBJ1-2; 9 nucleotides line up with TRBD1. The CDR3 is 15 residues long. J gave up 4 bases and V 5 bases, and 8 bases lay outside the gene matches. The CDR3 loop is CASSAGTGTVYGYTF. CDR3 nucleotide sequence: TGTGCCAGCAGTGCCGGGACAGGGACAGTCTATGGCTACACCTTC.

V is TRBV19 and J is TRBJ2-1; D might be TRBD1 or TRBD2, each matching 5 bases. The CDR3 spans 14 residues. V was clipped by 4 bases and J by 6 bases, with 13 bases between them. Germline V lookup: CDR1 LNHDA, CDR2 SQIVND (reference sequence). The DNA for the CDR3 is TGTGCCAGTAGTAGAACAGGAGGTCCCAATGAGCAGTTCTTC. Its translation is CASSRTGGPNEQFF.

The genes are TRBV20-1 and TRBJ2-1; D could derive from TRBD1 or TRBD2 (6 bases each). Germline V lookup: CDR1 DFQATT, CDR2 SNEGSKA (reference sequence). CDR3 length equals 15 residues. Trimming cost V 3 bases and J 2 bases, with 14 bases left between them. The CDR3 DNA reads as TGCAGTGCTAGTGGGCGGGGACACCCCTACAATGAGCAGTTCTTC. This codes for CSASGRGHPYNEQFF.

This clonotype came up a few times. The chain is built from TRBV12-3 or TRBV12-4 and TRBJ2-7, with D uncertain. There are 12 residues in the CDR3. Trimming cost V 4 bases and J 1 base, with 5 bases left between them. The CDR3 spells CASSSASYEQYF. As DNA, the CDR3 is TGTGCCAGCAGTTCAGCTTCCTACGAGCAGTACTTC.

This clonotype was seen a few times. The rearrangement uses TRBV3-1 and TRBJ1-2, with unresolved D. Germline V gene sequence: CDR1 LGHDT, CDR2 YNNKEL (reference sequence). V gave up 1 base and J gave up 4 bases, with 13 bases separating them. This CDR3 has 15 residues. CDR3 DNA sequence: TGTGCCAGCAGCCAAGGGCCCAACGTCGCCTATGGCTACACCTTC. Translation gives CASSQGPNVAYGYTF. Filled out from reference TRBV3-1 and TRBJ1-2, the complete variable domain reads DTAVSQTPKYLVTQMGNDKSIKCEQNLGHDTMYWYKQDSKKFLKIMFSYNNKELIINETVPNRFSPKSPDKAHLNLHINSLELGDSAVYFCASSQGPNVAYGYTFGSGTRLTVV.

CDR3 bases: TGTGCCAGCAGTTTAGAGCAGGGGCTAGGAAGCTCTGGAAACACCATATATTTT. Protein sequence: CASSLEQGLGSSGNTIYF. The rearrangement links TRBV12-3 or TRBV12-4 to TRBJ1-3; tentative D call: TRBD1 (6 bases). V was trimmed by 1 base and J by 0 bases, leaving 16 bases between them. The length of the CDR3 is 18 residues.

This clonotype was found a few times. The genes are TRBV4-2 and TRBJ2-3; 8 nucleotides agree with TRBD2. The junction had 7 bases not matched to a gene; V was cut back by 1 base and J by 4 bases. Per the germline V gene, CDR1 is LGHNA and CDR2 is YNFKEQ. The CDR3 covers 16 residues. CDR3 nucleotides: TGTGCCAGCAGCCAAGCGGGGGGGATGGGCGCAGATACGCAGTATTTT. Protein: CASSQAGGMGADTQYF.

This clonotype turned up a few times. J is TRBJ2-4 and V is TRBV20-1; no definite D call. This CDR3 contains 12 residues. Looked up from germline, CDR1 is DFQATT and CDR2 is SNEGSKA (reference sequence). Deletions cut 3 bases from V and 8 bases from J, with 11 bases between. In nucleotides, the CDR3 is TGCAGTGCTAGTCCCGCTCCCGACATTCAGTACTTC. Translation gives CSASPAPDIQYF.

The chain combines TRBV6-2 or TRBV6-3 with TRBJ2-3; D tentatively reads TRBD1 or TRBD2 (5 bases each). Germline assignment: CDR1 MNHEY and CDR2 SVGEGT. CDR3 size: 16 residues. V dropped 6 bases and J dropped 4 bases, with 20 bases sitting between them. CDR3 DNA sequence: TGTGCCAGCAGCAAATCGCCCGGGACCCACGCAGATACGCAGTATTTT. It encodes CASSKSPGTHADTQYF.

This clonotype was seen repeatedly, ten times or more. The junction departs from the called germline gene at one end, perhaps through a read error. This chain uses TRBV6-2 or TRBV6-3 with TRBJ2-7; D may be TRBD1 (6 bases). The CDR3 is 14 amino acids. Germline-derived CDR1 and CDR2 are MNHEY and SVGEGT. The CDR3 spells CASSNSDRAYEQYF. The CDR3 DNA sequence: TGTGCCAGCAGTAACTCGGACAGAGCCTACGAGCAGTACTTC.

The chain employs TRBV5-4 and TRBJ1-1; 7 bases are a match to TRBD1. CDR1 is SGHNT and CDR2 is YYREEE in the germline V gene (reference sequence). The CDR3 sequence is 16 residues long. Losses at the gene ends were 3 bases for V and 1 base for J; bases not matched to a gene: 9. CDR3 nucleotide sequence: TGTGCCAGCAGCTGGGCGGGACAGCCGCCGAACACTGAAGCTTTCTTT. It is translated as CASSWAGQPPNTEAFF. The variable domain in full, with the rest retrieved from reference TRBV5-4 and TRBJ1-1, is ETGVTQSPTHLIKTRGQQVTLRCSSQSGHNTVSWYQQALGQGPQFIFQYYREEENGRGNFPPRFSGLQFPNYSSELNVNALELDDSALYLCASSWAGQPPNTEAFFGQGTRLTVV.

V usage is TRBV5-1 and J usage is TRBJ2-7, with 8 bases lining up with TRBD1. The CDR3 sequence is 15 residues long. J lost 1 base, V lost 4 bases, and 7 bases had no gene match. Germline CDR1 SGHRS, CDR2 YFSETQ. CDR3 coding DNA: TGCGCCAGCAGCCGCCAGGGACAGGCGTCCTACGAGCAGTACTTC. This encodes CASSRQGQASYEQYF.

This clonotype was counted a few times. The chain links TRBV20-1 to TRBJ2-3; D possibly uses TRBD1 or TRBD2 (5 bases each). The V end lost 0 bases, the J end lost 0 bases, and 7 bases lay between the germline ends. From germline, CDR1 is DFQATT and CDR2 SNEGSKA (reference sequence). There are 14 residues in the CDR3. CDR3 DNA sequence: TGCAGTGCTAGAGAAGAGGGGAGCACAGATACGCAGTATTTT. Its translation is CSAREEGSTDTQYF.

The chain employs TRBV9 and TRBJ1-6; no definite D call. The germline V and J ends were trimmed by 2 bases and 9 bases, with 9 bases remaining between them. Germline V gene data show CDR1 as SGDLS and CDR2 as YYNGEE. This CDR3 spans 13 amino acids. CDR3 in amino acids: CASSVAAGSPLHF. The CDR3 DNA sequence: TGTGCCAGCAGCGTCGCGGCCGGTTCACCCCTCCACTTT.

The sample holds a few counts of this clonotype. V is TRBV4-3 and J is TRBJ2-7; 11 bases line up with TRBD1. Germline values: CDR1 LGHNA, CDR2 YSLEER. The CDR3 sequence is 15 residues long. Trimming cost V 1 base and J 5 bases; bases outside gene matches: 4. The DNA for the CDR3 is TGCGCCAGCAGCCAAGGGACAGGGGGCCTCAACGAGCAGTACTTC. Its translation: CASSQGTGGLNEQYF.

Only a few counts were recorded for this clonotype. The chain links TRBV20-1 to TRBJ1-4; D ambiguous. V gave up 6 bases and J gave up 0 bases, with 11 bases separating them. The V gene's germline CDR1 is DFQATT and CDR2 SNEGSKA (reference sequence). The CDR3 covers 14 residues. DNA for the CDR3: TGCAGTGCGTCGCCAAGCACAACTAATGAAAAACTGTTTTTT. Amino acids: CSASPSTTNEKLFF.

The chain joins TRBV19 to TRBJ2-7, with TRBD2 matching 8 bases. The germline V gene encodes CDR1 LNHDA and CDR2 SQIVND (reference sequence). V lost 7 bases and J lost 2; bases outside the gene matches: 7. This CDR3 spans 14 amino acids. CDR3 residues: CASKPAGLAYEQYF. In nucleotides, the CDR3 is TGTGCCAGTAAACCGGCGGGACTAGCCTACGAGCAGTACTTC.

This clonotype showed up just a few times. This chain links TRBV30 with TRBJ2-2; D may be TRBD1 (6 bases). With 3 bases removed from V and 4 bases from J, the gap between germline ends came to 12 bases. Germline lookup yields CDR1 GTSNPN and CDR2 SVGIG (reference sequence). CDR3 size: 14 residues. The CDR3 DNA is TGTGCCTGGAGCACCGGACAGATCACCGGGGAGCTGTTTTTT. As protein: CAWSTGQITGELFF.

This clonotype was seen more than once but under ten times. This chain joins TRBV4-1 and TRBJ2-3, with 8 bases that match TRBD1. CDR3 length: 17 residues. The germline V gene has CDR1 MGHRA and CDR2 YSYEKL. Trimming cost V 0 bases and J 4 bases; bases outside gene matches: 9. The DNA for the CDR3 is TGCGCCAGCAGCCAAGATCTCAGGGGGCCTGGGGCAGATACGCAGTATTTT. Residues: CASSQDLRGPGADTQYF.

The chain recombines TRBV7-9 with TRBJ1-1, with TRBD1 identical over 7 bases. There are 17 residues in the CDR3. The V and J ends lost 5 bases and 4 bases, in that order; junction bases with no gene match: 16. Germline lookup yields CDR1 SEHNR and CDR2 FQNEAQ (reference sequence). The CDR3 spells CASSILITGDRGTEAFF. The CDR3 DNA reads TGTGCCAGCAGCATTCTTATCACAGGGGACCGAGGCACTGAAGCTTTCTTT.

This clonotype was observed at least ten times. This chain connects TRBV3-1 to TRBJ2-1, with 8 bases identical to TRBD2. Germline V gene sequence: CDR1 LGHDT, CDR2 YNNKEL (reference sequence). This CDR3 region has 15 residues. V dropped 6 bases and J dropped 0; count of bases not matched to a gene: 4. Written as DNA, the CDR3 is TGTGCCAGCAGGCATCGGGAGGGCTCCTACAATGAGCAGTTCTTC. Translated: CASRHREGSYNEQFF.

The chain couples TRBV5-1 to TRBJ2-7; no firm D call. CDR1 is SGHRS and CDR2 is YFSETQ in the germline V gene. The CDR3 spans 10 residues. The CDR3 DNA reads TGCGTCCTAAGGGCCTACGAGCAGTACTTC. It specifies CVLRAYEQYF.

This clonotype was seen many times. The rearrangement links TRBV14 to TRBJ1-2; D may be TRBD1 (6 bases). Trimming removed 3 bases at V and 5 bases at J, with 22 bases between. This CDR3 region has 17 residues. The germline V gene encodes CDR1 SGHDN and CDR2 FVKESK. CDR3 DNA sequence: TGTGCCAGCAGCCACCTTACCAGGGGACCAATCCTGTATGGCTACACCTTC. Its protein product is CASSHLTRGPILYGYTF.